The rows below give T cell receptor beta chains drawn from one sample of a study of T cells in Graves' hyperthyroidism and ophthalmopathy. TCRdb analysed the multiplex PCR reads with MiXCR anew, one entry per CDR3 protein. The table lists more than 500,000 distinct CDR3 sequences, 15% to 20% of them singletons. The sample consisted of blood. All receptors come from a woman in her twenties or thirties with Graves' hyperthyroidism. The CDR3 runs from the conserved cysteine through the conserved F or W. The D gene is left open where the match is weak. Clone size is given for some rows only: seen once, a few or many times, or a class if the clone is expanded.

>many|.|15|TRBJ2-2|TRBV7-8
CATDPGVATTGELFF
TGTGCCACCGACCCCGGAGTAGCCACCACCGGGGAGCTGTTTTTT
>few|TRBD2|16|TRBJ2-3|TRBV24-1
CATSDSRRERLDTQYF
TGTGCCACCAGTGATTCGAGGCGGGAGCGTTTAGATACGCAGTATTTT
>few|.|13|TRBJ2-5|TRBV24-1
CATRPSGVETQYF
TGTGCCACCAGACCCTCGGGGGTAGAGACCCAGTACTTC
>many|TRBD2|16|TRBJ2-1|TRBV20-1
CSASRTSGTFYNEQFF
TGCAGTGCTTCCCGGACTAGCGGGACATTCTACAATGAGCAGTTCTTC
>few|.|13|TRBJ1-4|TRBV5-1
CASSLVEGESLFF
TGCGCCAGCAGCTTGGTGGAGGGGGAGTCACTGTTTTTT
>many|.|15|TRBJ1-1|TRBV2
CASPPQDGLNTEAFF
TGTGCCAGCCCCCCTCAAGACGGCCTGAACACTGAAGCTTTCTTT
>many|.|11|TRBJ2-3|TRBV5-1
CASNGGDTQYF
TGCGCCAGCAATGGGGGCGATACGCAGTATTTT
>.|TRBD1|15|TRBJ2-3|TRBV5-1
CASSKGQASTDTQYF
TGCGCCAGCAGCAAAGGACAGGCTAGCACAGATACGCAGTATTTT
>.|.|15|TRBJ2-3|TRBV25-1
CASSPAVTSTDTQYF
TGTGCCAGCAGTCCAGCGGTGACTAGCACAGATACGCAGTATTTT
>many|.|17|TRBJ2-3|TRBV27
CASSLTLPGLRAGTQYF
TGTGCCAGCAGTTTGACACTACCAGGGCTTAGGGCAGGTACGCAGTATTTT
>few|TRBD1|16|TRBJ2-7|TRBV20-1
CSARDVWNRGIYEQYF
TGCAGTGCTAGAGATGTGTGGAACAGGGGGATCTACGAGCAGTACTTC
>many|.|12|TRBJ2-3|TRBV2
CASSEGRDTQYF
TGTGCCAGCAGTGAGGGGAGAGATACGCAGTATTTT
>few|.|15|TRBJ1-1|TRBV20-1
CSVQKRGWGDTEAFF
TGCAGTGTCCAAAAAAGGGGATGGGGTGACACTGAAGCTTTCTTT
>many|.|17|TRBJ2-1|TRBV6-1
CASIRKTRDPHLREQFF
TGTGCCAGCATCCGAAAGACCAGGGACCCCCACTTACGTGAGCAGTTCTTC
>many|TRBD1|14|TRBJ2-5|TRBV7-2
CASSQQGAGETQYF
TGTGCCAGCAGCCAACAGGGGGCTGGGGAGACCCAGTACTTC
>.|.|14|TRBJ2-5|TRBV24-1
CATSAGRGGETQYF
TGTGCCACCAGTGCGGGTCGGGGTGGGGAGACCCAGTACTTC
>few|.|17|TRBJ2-3|TRBV10-3
CAISEGSPNSRTDTQYF
TGTGCCATCAGTGAGGGGTCTCCGAATTCACGCACAGATACGCAGTATTTT
>many|.|13|TRBJ2-1|TRBV7-3
CASSYFRDNEQFF
TGTGCCAGCAGCTACTTCCGGGACAATGAGCAGTTCTTC
>few|.|13|TRBJ1-5|TRBV6-6
CASSYQINQPQHF
TGTGCCAGCAGTTACCAAATCAATCAGCCCCAGCATTTT
>few|.|17|TRBJ2-5|TRBV20-1
CSANSRDKRPVQETQYF
TGCAGTGCAAACTCGCGGGACAAGAGGCCGGTTCAAGAGACCCAGTACTTC
>.|.|18|TRBJ2-2|TRBV4-3
CASSQVPPGPPNTGELFF
TGCGCCAGCAGCCAAGTTCCCCCGGGGCCACCGAACACCGGGGAGCTGTTTTTT
>many|TRBD1|14|TRBJ1-2|TRBV7-9
CASSHGQGGYGYTF
TGTGCCAGCAGCCACGGACAGGGTGGTTATGGCTACACCTTC
>many|.|14|TRBJ1-6|TRBV11-1
CASSFLTENSPLHF
TGTGCCAGCAGCTTTCTGACAGAGAATTCACCCCTCCACTTT
>.|TRBD2|16|TRBJ2-5|TRBV5-1
CASSFGLAEYQETQYF
TGTGCCAGCAGCTTCGGACTAGCGGAGTACCAAGAGACCCAGTACTTC
>many|.|15|TRBJ1-2|TRBV20-1
CSGRDTQSSNYGYTF
TGCAGTGGAAGGGACACCCAAAGCTCTAACTATGGCTACACCTTC
>many|TRBD1|15|TRBJ1-5|TRBV28
CASRSRDRHVQPQHF
TGTGCCAGCAGATCCCGGGACAGGCACGTTCAGCCCCAGCATTTT
>.|.|13|TRBJ1-2|TRBV29-1
CSVEDRVGFGYTF
TGCAGCGTTGAAGATCGTGTAGGGTTCGGCTACACCTTC
>once|.|14|TRBJ2-5|TRBV28
CARGGFLLIETQYF
TGTGCCAGGGGGGGTTTCCTACTGATAGAGACCCAGTACTTC
>few|.|16|TRBJ2-6|TRBV7-9
CASSFNIMVGANVLTF
TGTGCCAGCAGCTTTAATATAATGGTGGGGGCCAACGTCCTGACTTTC
>many|.|13|TRBJ1-5|TRBV2
CASSPRWDQPQHF
TGTGCCAGCAGTCCACGATGGGATCAGCCCCAGCATTTT
>.|.|14|TRBJ2-6|TRBV7-9
CASRMSSGANVLTF
TGTGCCAGCAGGATGAGCTCTGGGGCCAACGTCCTGACTTTC
>few|.|11|TRBJ2-7|TRBV20-1
CSARSPVGQYF
TGCAGTGCTAGAAGTCCCGTCGGGCAGTACTTC
>many|.|16|TRBJ1-1|TRBV12-5
CASGIGPGGANTEAFF
TGTGCTAGTGGTATCGGCCCGGGGGGCGCGAACACTGAAGCTTTCTTT
>many|.|14|TRBJ1-5|TRBV18
CASSPNRNNQPQHF
TGTGCCAGCTCCCCCAACAGGAACAATCAGCCCCAGCATTTT
>many|.|13|TRBJ1-2|TRBV6-1
CASSSDSANGYTF
TGTGCCAGCAGTTCCGACTCTGCGAATGGCTACACCTTC
>many|TRBD2|15|TRBJ2-2|TRBV2
CASTRLGTSVGELFF
TGTGCCAGCACCAGATTGGGGACTAGTGTCGGGGAGCTGTTTTTT
>many|TRBD1|15|TRBJ2-1|TRBV11-2
CASSIDRGSYNEQFF
TGTGCCAGCAGCATTGACAGGGGCTCCTACAATGAGCAGTTCTTC
>many|TRBD2|19|TRBJ2-1|TRBV12-3/TRBV12-4
CASSNARLAGKRERNEQFF
TGTGCCAGCAGTAATGCCAGACTAGCGGGCAAACGGGAACGGAATGAGCAGTTCTTC
>many|.|15|TRBJ2-5|TRBV20-1
CSARDSGGPQETQYF
TGCAGTGCAAGAGACAGTGGGGGACCACAAGAGACCCAGTACTTC
>few|.|14|TRBJ2-1|TRBV6-2/TRBV6-3
CASTSASADNEQFF
TGTGCCAGCACATCGGCTAGCGCCGACAATGAGCAGTTCTTC
>many|TRBD1|15|TRBJ2-1|TRBV24-1
CATSGQGANYNEQFF
TGTGCCACCAGTGGACAGGGGGCCAACTACAATGAGCAGTTCTTC
>many|.|14|TRBJ1-2|TRBV27
CASSLTGANYGYTF
TGTGCCAGCAGTTTAACGGGAGCTAACTATGGCTACACCTTC
>.|.|16|TRBJ1-3|TRBV19
CASKSGSASSGNTIYF
TGTGCCAGTAAGTCGGGCAGTGCCTCCTCTGGAAACACCATATATTTT
>few|.|13|TRBJ2-5|TRBV11-2
CASSLASDETQYF
TGTGCCAGCAGCTTAGCGAGTGATGAGACCCAGTACTTC
>few|.|13|TRBJ1-1|TRBV7-6
CASSLGRAAKGFF
TGTGCCAGCAGCTTAGGTAGGGCGGCAAAGGGTTTCTTT
>.|TRBD1|16|TRBJ1-2|TRBV15
CATSRDSNLFLYGYTF
TGTGCCACCAGCCGGGACAGTAATTTATTTCTTTATGGCTACACCTTC
>many|TRBD2|16|TRBJ2-7|TRBV28
CASSYTSASRSNEQYF
TGTGCCAGCAGTTATACTAGCGCGAGCAGAAGTAACGAGCAGTACTTC
>many|.|13|TRBJ2-7|TRBV2
CASRLSRSYEQYF
TGTGCCAGCAGATTAAGCCGTTCCTACGAGCAGTACTTC
>.|.|15|TRBJ2-3|TRBV27
CASSFITSSTDTQYF
TGTGCCAGCAGTTTCATTACTTCTAGCACAGATACGCAGTATTTT